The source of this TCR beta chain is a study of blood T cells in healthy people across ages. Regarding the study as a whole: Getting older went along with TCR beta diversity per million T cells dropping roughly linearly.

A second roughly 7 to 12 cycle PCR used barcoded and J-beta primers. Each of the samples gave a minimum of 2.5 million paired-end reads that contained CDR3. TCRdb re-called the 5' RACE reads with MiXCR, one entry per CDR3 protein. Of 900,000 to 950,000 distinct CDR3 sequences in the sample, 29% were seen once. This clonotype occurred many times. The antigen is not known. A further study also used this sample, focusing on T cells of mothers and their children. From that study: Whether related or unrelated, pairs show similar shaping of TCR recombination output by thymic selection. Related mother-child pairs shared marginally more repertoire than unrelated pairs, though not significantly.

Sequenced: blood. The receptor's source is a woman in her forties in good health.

The CDR3 DNA is TGTGCCAGCAGTGCCGGGACAGTGAACTACGAGCAGTACTTC. Protein sequence: CASSAGTVNYEQYF. This rearrangement joins TRBV28 to TRBJ2-7, with 7 positions matching TRBD1. V was clipped by 5 bases and J by 3 bases; unmatched bases: 7. CDR3 size: 14 residues. CDR1 and CDR2 from the germline V gene are MDHEN and SYDVKM. Full variable domain (missing parts from reference TRBV28 and TRBJ2-7): DVKVTQSSRYLVKRTGEKVFLECVQDMDHENMFWYRQDPGLGLRLIYFSYDVKMKEKGDIPEGYSVSREKKERFSLILESASTNQTSMYLCASSAGTVNYEQYFGPGTRLTVT.